Listed below are T cell receptor beta chains from one sample, sequenced in a study of T-cell reconstitution after alpha-beta-depleted transplantation in children. One entry per CDR3 protein, called by TCRdb with MiXCR from the PCR reads. The data contain more than 550,000 distinct CDR3 sequences, approximately 10% of them singletons. This material consisted of PBMCs from the stem cell graft donor, taken from the stem cell graft. These receptors were taken from a human donor who donated a stem cell graft to a child with acute myeloid leukemia. CDR3s include the opening cysteine and the closing phenylalanine or tryptophan. D genes are given only for firm matches. Clone sizes are given selectively: once, few, many, or a class where the clone is expanded.

CDR3 length	V gene	J gene	D gene	clone size	CDR3 protein	CDR3 DNA
13	TRBV29-1	TRBJ1-3	TRBD1	.	CSVNRGLSDTIYF	TGCAGCGTCAACAGGGGGCTCTCGGACACCATATATTTT
14	TRBV19	TRBJ2-2	.	.	CASKEGASSGELFF	TGTGCCAGTAAGGAGGGGGCGAGCTCCGGGGAGCTGTTTTTT
13	TRBV20-1	TRBJ1-1	.	.	CSVRGQSNTEAFF	TGCAGTGTTAGAGGACAGTCCAACACTGAAGCTTTCTTT
14	TRBV29-1	TRBJ2-7	.	few	CSVGGPGNKYEQYF	TGCAGCGTTGGTGGGCCAGGGAATAAGTACGAGCAGTACTTC
14	TRBV7-2	TRBJ2-1	.	.	CASSSSRAGNEQFF	TGTGCCAGCAGCTCCTCCAGGGCGGGTAATGAGCAGTTCTTC
14	TRBV27	TRBJ1-2	.	.	CATFQGGANYGYTF	TGTGCCACATTCCAGGGAGGGGCTAACTATGGCTACACCTTC
15	TRBV15	TRBJ2-1	.	.	CATSKDSFSYNEQFF	TGTGCCACCAGCAAGGACAGCTTTTCCTACAATGAGCAGTTCTTC
13	TRBV27	TRBJ2-5	TRBD1	few	CASRTGGAETQYF	TGTGCCAGCAGAACAGGGGGCGCAGAGACCCAGTACTTC
17	TRBV30	TRBJ2-3	.	few	CAWSGRPGTGGTDTQYF	TGTGCCTGGAGTGGCCGCCCCGGGACTGGAGGCACAGATACGCAGTATTTT
13	TRBV6-6	TRBJ2-7	.	.	CASTLTGSYEQYF	TGTGCCAGCACTTTAACGGGTTCCTACGAGCAGTACTTC
17	TRBV4-3	TRBJ2-3	TRBD2	.	CASSQGSSGRATDTQYF	TGCGCCAGCAGCCAAGGTTCTAGCGGGAGGGCCACAGATACGCAGTATTTT
14	TRBV5-1	TRBJ2-1	.	.	CASSAQSSLNEQFF	TGCGCCAGCAGCGCCCAGTCAAGTTTGAATGAGCAGTTCTTC
14	TRBV20-1	TRBJ2-7	TRBD2	.	CSAWTSGVTYEQYF	TGCAGTGCTTGGACTAGCGGGGTTACCTACGAGCAGTACTTC
16	TRBV2	TRBJ2-1	TRBD1	.	CASRATGGVSYNEQFF	TGTGCCAGCAGGGCTACAGGGGGCGTTTCCTACAATGAGCAGTTCTTC
14	TRBV5-5	TRBJ1-2	.	few	CASSSRRGGYGYTF	TGTGCCAGCAGCTCCCGCAGGGGAGGCTATGGCTACACCTTC
15	TRBV2	TRBJ2-3	TRBD1	many	CASRGTTGGTDTQYF	TGTGCCAGCAGGGGGACGACAGGGGGTACAGATACGCAGTATTTT
14	TRBV7-3	TRBJ2-1	TRBD2	.	CASSRSGRGNEQFF	TGTGCCAGCAGCCGAAGCGGGAGGGGTAATGAGCAGTTCTTC
13	TRBV28	TRBJ1-2	.	few	CASSLGVTYGYTF	TGTGCCAGCAGTTTAGGGGTCACCTATGGCTACACCTTC
15	TRBV13	TRBJ2-7	TRBD2	.	CASSPLGSGPSKQYF	TGTGCCAGCAGCCCCCTGGGTAGCGGGCCTTCAAAGCAGTACTTC
18	TRBV4-3	TRBJ2-7	TRBD1	few	CASSQEGSGGASWDEQYF	TGCGCCAGCAGCCAAGAAGGGTCAGGGGGCGCGTCGTGGGACGAGCAGTACTTC
14	TRBV18	TRBJ1-1	.	many	CASSLSRGATEAFF	TGTGCCAGCTCACTATCGCGGGGGGCCACTGAAGCTTTCTTT
16	TRBV7-8	TRBJ1-5	TRBD1	.	CASSLGDRGGNQPQHF	TGTGCCAGCAGCTTGGGGGACAGGGGAGGCAATCAGCCCCAGCATTTT
15	TRBV19	TRBJ2-2	.	.	CASSSKDPHTGELFF	TGTGCCAGTAGTTCTAAGGATCCCCACACCGGGGAGCTGTTTTTT
14	TRBV30	TRBJ2-2	.	few	CAWIWGSNTGELFF	TGTGCCTGGATCTGGGGATCGAACACCGGGGAGCTGTTTTTT
15	TRBV12-3/TRBV12-4	TRBJ2-1	TRBD1	.	CASQGGQGARNEQFF	TGTGCCAGCCAAGGAGGGCAGGGGGCGAGGAATGAGCAGTTCTTC
14	TRBV10-3	TRBJ2-3	TRBD1	few	CAISRETGTDTQYF	TGTGCCATCAGTAGAGAGACAGGGACAGATACGCAGTATTTT